A single sample is the source of the 3 T cell receptor beta chains below, sequenced in a study of T cells in women clearing cervical HPV infection. Clones were read by immunoSEQ multiplex PCR, and TCRdb kept only the in-frame ones, dropping some. This table lists 20,000 to 25,000 clones. Sequencing input: blood buffy coat. These receptors came from a woman aged 18-70 years with a cervical HPV16 infection that either progressed to CIN3+ or cleared (not recorded which).

A remark on this clone: The read is 3 residues too short to cover the CDR3 end, so that end is filled in from the germline J gene. The V gene is TRBV10-1, the J gene TRBJ2-2, with 7 nucleotides matching TRBD1. The germline gives CDR1 WNHNN, CDR2 SYGVQD (reference sequence). The CDR3 runs to 15 residues. The J segment lost 5 bases and the V segment lost 3 bases, leaving 6 bases of the junction unmatched. The DNA read from the CDR3 is TGCGCCAGCAGTGACATGGGACAGCTAACCGGGGAG. Translating gives CASSDMGQLTGE. The full CDR3 protein reads CASSDMGQLTGELFF.

In the case of this clone: The read terminates 3 residues ahead of where the CDR3 ends, so the germline J gene completes it. The J gene is TRBJ1-2, the V gene TRBV13; D unresolved. This CDR3 region has 12 residues. V shed 0 bases and J shed 7 bases, with 6 bases lying between them. Germline assignment: CDR1 PRHDT and CDR2 FYEKMQ (reference sequence). The CDR3 sequence is CASSLGKAGYTF. The DNA read from the CDR3 is TGTGCCAGCAGCTTAGGGAAAGCTGGC.

In the case of this clone: The read comes to an end 3 residues before the CDR3 does, leaving the germline J gene to fill in the end. V usage is TRBV30 and J usage is TRBJ1-2; 10 nucleotides agree with TRBD1. This CDR3 comprises 15 residues. In germline, CDR1 is GTSNPN, CDR2 SVGIG (reference sequence). With V trimmed by 0 bases and J by 5 bases, 6 bases remained unmatched. The CDR3: CAWSVRTGGRYGYTF. CDR3 bases read: TGTGCCTGGAGTGTACGGACAGGGGGGAGATATGGC.